The TCR beta chain under discussion was sequenced for a study of cytomegalovirus exposure and HLA in healthy donors. As concerns this clone: Its antigen remains unidentified. Relative to the germline gene, one junction end is altered; a read error may explain this.

Points from the study as a whole: An analysis done earlier found most TCR beta V segments productive about 87% or about 30% of the time.

Researchers ran the PCR with 60 Vbeta and 13 Jbeta primers. The protocol was immunoSEQ multiplex PCR, while the TCRdb copy is restricted to in-frame clones and leaves out a portion. The repertoire holds 90,000 to 120,000 clones, with more than 75% as singletons. What was sequenced was PBMCs. This sequence originates from a man under 40 in good health and CMV-seropositive.

CDR3: CATSTPFNNQSQHF. The CDR3 DNA reads as TGTGCCACCAGCACCCCGTTTAATAATCAGTCCCAGCATTTT. The chain links TRBV15 to TRBJ1-5; no definite D call. CDR1 is LNHNV, CDR2 YYDKDF, per germline (reference sequence). This CDR3 is 14 amino acids long.